This TCR beta chain came from a study of cytomegalovirus exposure and HLA in healthy donors. In germline, CDR1 is SGHTA, CDR2 FQGNSA. The CDR3 totals 13 residues. Germline trimming cut 4 bases from V and 3 bases from J; bases unmatched to any gene: 1. The study ran its PCR with 60 Vbeta and 13 Jbeta primers. Assay: immunoSEQ multiplex PCR; the TCRdb copy retains only in-frame clones and omits some. The sample lists roughly 150,000 clones, 75% occurring once. The sequencing sample was made of PBMCs. The clonotype originates from a man between 18 and 29 years old in good health and CMV-seropositive. The chain links TRBV7-2 to TRBJ2-3; 7 bases match TRBD1. CDR3: CASSWDRTDTQYF. The CDR3 nucleotides read TGTGCCAGCAGCTGGGACAGAACAGATACGCAGTATTTT. The complete variable domain, with remaining parts taken from reference TRBV7-2 and TRBJ2-3, reads GAGVSQSPSNKVTEKGKDVELRCDPISGHTALYWYRQSLGQGLEFLIYFQGNSAPDKSGLPSDRFSAERTGGSVSTLTIQRTQQEDSAVYLCASSWDRTDTQYFGPGTRLTVL.